A single sample gave rise to the 13 T cell receptor beta chains below, sequenced in a study of preoperative IRX-2 immunotherapy in early breast cancer. Specified treatment: preoperative locoregional IRX-2 cytokine immunotherapy. Profiled with immunoSEQ multiplex PCR; TCRdb holds only in-frame clones, not every one. The repertoire has a few thousand clones, around 80% of them found once; the top ten carry around 5.5%. Here the sequenced sample was tumor tissue, taken before IRX-2 immunotherapy. The source of these receptors is a human donor with breast cancer.

The chain employs TRBV19 and TRBJ1-2; maybe TRBD1 (6 bases). The CDR3 spans 15 residues. Looked up from germline, CDR1 is LNHDA and CDR2 is SQIVND (reference sequence). V gave up 4 bases and J gave up 5 bases, with 17 bases separating them. CDR3 coding DNA: TGTGCCAGTAGTACTCCAAACACAGGGAATTATGGCTACACCTTC. Amino acids: CASSTPNTGNYGYTF.

The rearrangement joins TRBV6-8 to TRBJ2-5; no clear D gene. V was cut by 6 bases and J by 0 bases, with 14 bases left in between. Germline CDR1 and CDR2: MNHGY and SAAAGT. CDR3 length: 15 residues. DNA for the CDR3: TGTGCCAGCAGCAGAATTGGACGGAACCAAGAGACCCAGTACTTC. Translating gives CASSRIGRNQETQYF.

V and J are TRBV15 and TRBJ1-1; D is ambiguous. The germline V and J ends were trimmed by 3 bases and 4 bases, with 15 bases remaining between them. Germline V CDR1 and CDR2: LNHNV, YYDKDF (reference sequence). The CDR3 has 15 amino acids. The CDR3 sequence: CATSRYEGFSTEAFF. In nucleotides, the CDR3 is TGTGCCACCAGCAGGTACGAAGGGTTTAGCACTGAAGCTTTCTTT.

The chain joins TRBV11-3 to TRBJ2-3; D tentatively fits TRBD1 or TRBD2 (5 bases each). Germline V gene lookup returns CDR1 SGHNT and CDR2 YENEEA. V was trimmed by 5 bases and J by 3 bases, leaving 12 bases between them. This CDR3 region has 14 residues. The DNA for the CDR3 is TGTGCCAGCAGCCCGTCTGGGGGAACAGATACGCAGTATTTT. This sequence encodes CASSPSGGTDTQYF.

V gene TRBV11-3 combines with J gene TRBJ1-6; 8 bases line up with TRBD1. This CDR3 comprises 15 residues. V lost 5 bases, J lost 6 bases, and 6 bases stayed unmatched. Per germline, CDR1 SGHNT and CDR2 YENEEA. This CDR3 is CASSPSGQGNSPLHF. The CDR3, as DNA: TGTGCCAGCAGCCCCTCCGGACAGGGTAATTCACCCCTCCACTTT.

The chain recombines TRBV6-8 with TRBJ1-3; D unclear. The V end lost 5 bases, the J end lost 2 bases, and 10 bases lay between the germline ends. Germline CDR1 MNHGY, CDR2 SAAAGT. The CDR3 is 14 residues long. The CDR3 region has the DNA TGTGCCAGCAGTGCTCAAACTACTGGAAACACCATATATTTT. This encodes CASSAQTTGNTIYF.

The chain has TRBV19 and TRBJ1-4, with D possibly being TRBD1 (6 bases). Germline-derived CDR1 and CDR2 are LNHDA and SQIVND (reference sequence). The CDR3 extends over 18 amino acids. Trimming shortened V by 4 bases and J by 8 bases, and 26 bases separated the two germline ends. This CDR3 is CASSTTGDIPQLGEKLFF. CDR3 coding DNA: TGTGCCAGTAGTACGACGGGGGACATACCGCAACTTGGCGAAAAACTGTTTTTT.

V is TRBV29-1 and J is TRBJ1-1; a weak D match, TRBD1 (5 bases). V gave up 4 bases and J gave up 2 bases, with 14 bases separating them. The CDR3 extends over 14 amino acids. Germline CDR1 is SQVTM and CDR2 is ANQGSEA. The CDR3 nucleotides read TGCAGCGTTGCATTTAGGGACCATAACACTGAAGCTTTCTTT. Amino acid sequence: CSVAFRDHNTEAFF.

V gene TRBV9 combines with J gene TRBJ1-3, with 9 bases fitting TRBD1. J lost 1 base, V lost 4 bases, and 9 bases had no gene match. Germline V gene data show CDR1 as SGDLS and CDR2 as YYNGEE. The CDR3 runs 17 residues. CDR3 amino acids: CASSPTGQGYSGNTIYF. The CDR3 DNA is TGTGCCAGCAGCCCAACGGGACAGGGCTATTCTGGAAACACCATATATTTT.

A few counts support this clone. This sequence joins TRBV6-8 and TRBJ1-2; unclear D gene. Trimming shortened V by 3 bases and J by 6 bases, and 20 bases separated the two germline ends. CDR1 and CDR2 from the germline V gene are MNHGY and SAAAGT. The CDR3 spans 16 residues. CDR3 bases: TGTGCCAGCAGTTATCTGTACGGGAATCAGGAGAATGGCTACACCTTC. Amino acid sequence: CASSYLYGNQENGYTF.

The chain joins TRBV19 to TRBJ1-5; unclear D gene. V gave up 7 bases and J gave up 1 base, with 20 bases separating them. Germline V gives CDR1 LNHDA, CDR2 SQIVND (reference sequence). The CDR3 extends over 17 amino acids. CDR3 sequence (DNA): TGTGCCAGTACCCAAAGACTAAACTCGGGAAGCAATCAGCCCCAGCATTTT. It translates to CASTQRLNSGSNQPQHF. The whole variable domain, filled in from reference TRBV19 and TRBJ1-5, reads DGGITQSPKYLFRKEGQNVTLSCEQNLNHDAMYWYRQDPGQGLRLIYYSQIVNDFQKGDIAEGYSVSREKKESFPLTVTSAQKNPTAFYLCASTQRLNSGSNQPQHFGDGTRLSIL.

V gene TRBV11-3 combines with J gene TRBJ2-5; 8 nucleotides align to TRBD2. The germline gives CDR1 SGHNT, CDR2 YENEEA. The CDR3 length is 14 residues. With 5 bases clipped from V and 2 bases from J, the junction kept 4 bases outside the gene matches. The CDR3 sequence: CASSQSGRQETQYF. CDR3 bases: TGTGCCAGCAGCCAAAGCGGGAGACAAGAGACCCAGTACTTC.

The chain recombines TRBV7-6 with TRBJ2-1; TRBD2 agrees at 10 bases. Trimming removed 4 bases from V and 0 bases from J; junction bases left unmatched: 3. The germline CDR1 and CDR2 sequences are SGHVS and FNYEAQ. There are 16 residues in the CDR3. This CDR3 is CASSYVAGGSYNEQFF. CDR3 sequence (DNA): TGTGCCAGCAGCTACGTAGCGGGAGGCTCCTACAATGAGCAGTTCTTC.